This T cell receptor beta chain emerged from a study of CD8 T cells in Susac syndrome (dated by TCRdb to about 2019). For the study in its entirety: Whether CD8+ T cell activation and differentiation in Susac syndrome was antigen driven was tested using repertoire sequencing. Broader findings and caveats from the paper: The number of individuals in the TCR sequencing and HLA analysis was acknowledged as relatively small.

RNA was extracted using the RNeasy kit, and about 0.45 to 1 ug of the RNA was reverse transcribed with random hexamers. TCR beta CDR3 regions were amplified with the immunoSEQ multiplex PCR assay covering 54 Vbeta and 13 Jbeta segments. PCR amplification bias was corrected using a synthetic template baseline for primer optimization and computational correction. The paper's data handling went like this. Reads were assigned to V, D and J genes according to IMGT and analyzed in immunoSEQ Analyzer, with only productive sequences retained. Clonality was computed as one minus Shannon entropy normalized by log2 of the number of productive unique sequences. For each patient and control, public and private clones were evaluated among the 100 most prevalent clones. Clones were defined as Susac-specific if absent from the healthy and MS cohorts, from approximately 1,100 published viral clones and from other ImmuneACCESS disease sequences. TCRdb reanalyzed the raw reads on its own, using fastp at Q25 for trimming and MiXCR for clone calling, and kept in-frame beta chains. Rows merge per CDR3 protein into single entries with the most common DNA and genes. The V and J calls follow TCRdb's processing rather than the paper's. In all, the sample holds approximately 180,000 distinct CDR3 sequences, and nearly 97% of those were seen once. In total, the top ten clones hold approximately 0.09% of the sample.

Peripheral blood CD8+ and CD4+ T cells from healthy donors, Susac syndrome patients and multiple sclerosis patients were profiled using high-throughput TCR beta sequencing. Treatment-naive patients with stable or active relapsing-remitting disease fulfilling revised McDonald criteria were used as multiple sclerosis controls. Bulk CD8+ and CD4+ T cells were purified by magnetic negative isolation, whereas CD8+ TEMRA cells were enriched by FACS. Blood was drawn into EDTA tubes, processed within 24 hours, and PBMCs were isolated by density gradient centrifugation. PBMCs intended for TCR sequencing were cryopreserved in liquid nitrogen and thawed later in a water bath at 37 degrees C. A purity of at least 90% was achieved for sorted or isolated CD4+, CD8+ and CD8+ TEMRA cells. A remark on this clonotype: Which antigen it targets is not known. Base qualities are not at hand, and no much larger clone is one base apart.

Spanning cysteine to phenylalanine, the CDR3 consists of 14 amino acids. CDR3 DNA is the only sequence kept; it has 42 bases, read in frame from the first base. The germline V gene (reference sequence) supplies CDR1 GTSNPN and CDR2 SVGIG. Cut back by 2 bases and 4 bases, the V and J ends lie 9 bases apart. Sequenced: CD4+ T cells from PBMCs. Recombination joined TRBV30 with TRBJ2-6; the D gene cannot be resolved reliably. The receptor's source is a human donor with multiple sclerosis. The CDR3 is CAWSIRRGANVLTF. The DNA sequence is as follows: TGTGCCTGGAGTATTCGTAGGGGGGCCAACGTCCTGACTTTC.